This passage covers 22 T cell receptor beta chains from one sample sequenced in a study of blood T cells in healthy people across ages. Combining a sample-barcoded 5' primer with a J-beta primer mix, a second PCR ran for about 7 to 11 cycles. TCRdb reprocessed the 5' RACE reads via MiXCR and lists one record per CDR3 protein. The sample includes around 2 million distinct CDR3 sequences, about two fifths seen only once; the top ten take under 25%. What was sequenced was blood. Receptors originate from a human donor in good health.

This chain uses TRBV4-1 with TRBJ2-3; D perhaps matches TRBD2 (6 bases). Trimming took 2 bases from V and 9 from J, leaving 21 bases between them. CDR3 length equals 16 residues. The germline gives CDR1 MGHRA, CDR2 YSYEKL. CDR3 nucleotides: TGCGCCAGCAGCCAACCAGGAATGGGATCCGCGGGGACGCAGTATTTT. It is translated as CASSQPGMGSAGTQYF.

This chain links TRBV20-1 with TRBJ1-2, with D perhaps TRBD1 (6 bases). Per the germline V gene, CDR1 is DFQATT and CDR2 is SNEGSKA (reference sequence). This CDR3 comprises 13 residues. The V end was cut by 3 bases, the J end by 4 bases, with 12 bases between. The CDR3 DNA is TGCAGTGCTAGCGGGGGGGCCTCCTATGGCTACACCTTC. Protein sequence: CSASGGASYGYTF.

Regarding this clonotype: At one end, the junction sequence differs from germline, possibly due to a read error. J is TRBJ2-3 and V is TRBV3-1; D perhaps matches TRBD2 (5 bases). The CDR3 covers 14 residues. Germline values: CDR1 LGHDT, CDR2 YNNKEL (reference sequence). In nucleotides, the CDR3 is TGTGCCAACAGCCAAAGGACTCGCACAGATACGCAGTATTTT. It is translated as CANSQRTRTDTQYF.

V is TRBV9 and J is TRBJ1-1; no reliable D call. The V end lost 5 bases, the J end lost 1 base, and 6 bases lay between the germline ends. Per germline, CDR1 SGDLS and CDR2 YYNGEE. The CDR3 totals 12 residues. The CDR3 sequence is CASRPPNTEAFF. The CDR3 DNA reads as TGTGCCAGCAGACCTCCGAACACTGAAGCTTTCTTT.

Remarks on this clonotype: One base away lies a much larger clone, so this may be a sequencing read error. The V and J genes are TRBV7-2 and TRBJ2-5; TRBD2 agrees at 12 bases. Germline loops: CDR1 SGHTA, CDR2 FQGNSA. V lost 6 bases to trimming and J lost 11 bases; unmatched junction nucleotides: 13. The CDR3 covers 15 residues. Written as DNA, the CDR3 is TGTGCCAGCAGGACTAGCGGGGGCCCCCCCAATGAGCAGTACTTC. Translated: CASRTSGGPPNEQYF.

CDR3: CASSSPTGQETQYF. In nucleotides, the CDR3 is TGCGCCAGCAGCTCCCCTACGGGGCAAGAGACCCAGTACTTC. This chain connects TRBV5-1 to TRBJ2-5; maybe TRBD2 (5 bases). CDR1 and CDR2 from the germline V gene are SGHRS and YFSETQ. The CDR3 has 14 amino acids. Trimming cost V 3 bases and J 2 bases, with 11 bases left between them. Combining the CDR3 with reference TRBV5-1 and TRBJ2-5 gives the whole variable domain KAGVTQTPRYLIKTRGQQVTLSCSPISGHRSVSWYQQTPGQGLQFLFEYFSETQRNKGNFPGRFSGRQFSNSRSEMNVSTLELGDSALYLCASSSPTGQETQYFGPGTRLLVL.

The chain uses TRBV6-2 or TRBV6-3 and TRBJ1-6; D may be TRBD1 (5 bases). There are 14 residues in the CDR3. Trimming pared 6 bases from V and 6 bases from J, leaving 12 bases between. Germline loops: CDR1 MNHEY, CDR2 SVGEGT. The CDR3 is CASSRDSFNSPLHF. CDR3 bases: TGTGCCAGCAGCCGCGACAGCTTTAATTCACCCCTCCACTTT.

The V and J genes are TRBV6-4 and TRBJ1-2; the D gene is possibly TRBD1 (5 bases). The CDR3 is 14 residues long. CDR1 is MRHNA and CDR2 is SNTAGT in the germline V gene. V lost 5 bases and J lost 8, with 18 bases in between. CDR3 sequence: CASSPELDSGGYTF. The CDR3 DNA follows: TGTGCCAGCAGTCCCGAGTTAGACAGTGGCGGCTACACCTTC.

This clonotype was found a few times. This chain joins TRBV7-3 and TRBJ1-2; weak D call: TRBD1 (5 bases). V was shortened by 5 bases and J by 7 bases, with 17 bases between the two germline ends. The CDR3 length is 14 residues. Germline V gene sequence: CDR1 SGHTA, CDR2 FQGTGA. CDR3 nucleotide sequence: TGTGCCAGCAGCCCTGGGGGAGGGAATGCTGGCTACACCTTC. Residues: CASSPGGGNAGYTF.

The J gene is TRBJ2-5, the V gene TRBV5-1; D is undetermined. Germline CDR1 reads SGHRS; CDR2 reads YFSETQ. The CDR3 length is 14 residues. The V end was cut by 2 bases, the J end by 1 base, with 9 bases between. The CDR3 nucleotides read TGCGCCAGCAGCTTCGAAGGGCGCCAAGAGACCCAGTACTTC. Its protein is CASSFEGRQETQYF.

This clonotype was observed a handful of times. The V gene is TRBV29-1, the J gene TRBJ2-1; 9 bases agree with TRBD1. Germline V CDR1 and CDR2: SQVTM, ANQGSEA. J gave up 8 bases and V 7 bases, and 12 bases lay outside the gene matches. There are 14 residues in the CDR3. CDR3 sequence: CSAPRPGQGYEQFF. The DNA of the CDR3 is TGCAGCGCACCCCGGCCCGGACAGGGGTATGAGCAGTTCTTC.

The V call is TRBV4-2, the J call TRBJ1-6, with D hard to call. CDR3 length: 14 amino acids. Germline loops: CDR1 LGHNA, CDR2 YNFKEQ. V lost 0 bases, J lost 11 bases, and 11 bases lay in between. Here the CDR3 DNA reads TGTGCCAGCAGCCAAGATCGGGTGAAGACACCCCTCCACTTT. Amino acid sequence: CASSQDRVKTPLHF.

The chain combines TRBV29-1 with TRBJ2-7, with 8 positions matching TRBD1. This CDR3 has 13 residues. After removal of 4 bases from V and 4 bases from J, the junction contained 6 bases not matched to a gene. CDR1 and CDR2 (germline): SQVTM, ANQGSEA. This CDR3 reads CSVGSGGQYEQYF. CDR3 DNA sequence: TGCAGCGTTGGGTCAGGGGGCCAATACGAGCAGTACTTC.

The chain has TRBV7-9 and TRBJ1-2, with a weak D call TRBD1 (5 bases). Germline CDR1 reads SEHNR; CDR2 reads FQNEAQ (reference sequence). This CDR3 contains 15 residues. With 5 bases removed from V and 4 bases from J, the gap between germline ends came to 17 bases. CDR3 DNA: TGTGCCAGCAGCCCTCTAGAACGGGGCAGCTATGGCTACACCTTC. This sequence encodes CASSPLERGSYGYTF.

This clonotype was found a few times. The chain uses TRBV6-1 and TRBJ2-1; 9 bases line up with TRBD2. Trimming cost V 8 bases and J 11 bases; bases outside gene matches: 7. The CDR3 has 12 amino acids. Germline V gene lookup returns CDR1 MNHNS and CDR2 SASEGT. DNA for the CDR3: TGTGCCAGCCTAAGCGGGGGGTGGAAGCAGTTCTTC. Translation: CASLSGGWKQFF.

This clonotype was counted a few times. This chain uses TRBV20-1 with TRBJ2-7; 7 bases line up with TRBD1. CDR3 length equals 15 residues. V lost 3 bases, J lost 0 bases, and 8 bases stayed unmatched. Germline-derived CDR1 and CDR2 are DFQATT and SNEGSKA (reference sequence). The CDR3 nucleotides are TGCAGTGCTAGCCGGAGACAGGGTACCTCCTACGAGCAGTACTTC. Amino acids: CSASRRQGTSYEQYF.

V and J are TRBV27 and TRBJ1-2; weak D call: TRBD1 (5 bases). Germline V gene sequence: CDR1 MNHEY, CDR2 SMNVEV (reference sequence). This CDR3 is built from 15 residues. Trimming stripped 3 bases from V and 2 bases from J, with 13 bases between. CDR3 DNA: TGTGCCAGCAGTTTTATCCCCCAGGGAAACTATGGCTACACCTTC. Encoded protein: CASSFIPQGNYGYTF.

The V call is TRBV6-2 or TRBV6-3, the J call TRBJ2-3, with D possibly being TRBD1 or TRBD2 (5 bases each). This CDR3 has 15 residues. V was trimmed by 7 bases and J by 2 bases, leaving 16 bases between them. Germline CDR1 is MNHEY and CDR2 is SVGEGT. This CDR3 reads CASNGDGYFTDTQYF. DNA of the CDR3: TGTGCCAGCAACGGGGACGGTTATTTCACAGATACGCAGTATTTT.

The chain is built from TRBV4-1 and TRBJ1-5; maybe TRBD1 (5 bases). Germline CDR1 and CDR2: MGHRA and YSYEKL. V lost 0 bases to trimming and J lost 9 bases, with 12 bases between them. CDR3 size: 14 residues. In DNA form, the CDR3 reads TGCGCCAGCAGCCAAGACAGGGTCGGGGGGCCCCAGCATTTT. Encoded protein: CASSQDRVGGPQHF.

This chain joins TRBV29-1 and TRBJ2-1, with D possibly called TRBD1 or TRBD2 (6 bases each). Trimming took off 7 bases at V and 9 bases at J, with 22 bases between the two ends. The CDR3 length is 14 residues. Germline V lookup: CDR1 SQVTM, CDR2 ANQGSEA. The CDR3 DNA sequence: TGCAGCGGTCACCGGGGGCTCGGGGTGAGTGAGCAGTTCTTC. This encodes CSGHRGLGVSEQFF.

V gene TRBV9 combines with J gene TRBJ1-1; D is undetermined. Germline loops: CDR1 SGDLS, CDR2 YYNGEE. With 0 bases removed from V and 9 bases from J, the gap between germline ends came to 12 bases. This CDR3 is built from 13 residues. Here the CDR3 reads CASSVETRTQAFF. DNA of the CDR3: TGTGCCAGCAGCGTAGAAACCCGGACTCAAGCTTTCTTT.

The chain joins TRBV28 to TRBJ2-3, with 10 nucleotides matching TRBD1. The CDR3 has 15 amino acids. Trimming cost V 5 bases and J 8 bases; bases outside gene matches: 10. CDR1 and CDR2 from the germline V gene are MDHEN and SYDVKM. The CDR3 nucleotides are TGTGCCAGCAGTCCCCGGACAGGGGGACAAGGTACGCAGTATTTT. Protein: CASSPRTGGQGTQYF.